A selection of T cell receptor beta chains follows, all from one sample in a study of blood T cells in healthy people across ages. TCRdb itself ran the 5' RACE reads through MiXCR, one entry per CDR3 protein. The table has approximately 810,000 distinct CDR3 sequences, 25% to 30% seen once. The sequenced sample was blood. These receptors came from a woman of 80 years or more in good health. The CDR3 runs from the conserved cysteine through the conserved F or W. D genes are given only for firm matches. The size entry is marked missing in some rows and otherwise reads once, few, many or a size class.

few | - | TRBJ2-6 | TRBV3-1 | TGTGCCAGCAGCCAAGATTCGGGCGGATCCCTAGCTGGGGCCAGCGTCCTGACTTTC | CASSQDSGGSLAGASVLTF
many | - | TRBJ2-4 | TRBV7-2 | TGTGCCAGCAGCTTTACTCATGGAGCCAAAAACATTCAGTACTTC | CASSFTHGAKNIQYF
many | TRBD2 | TRBJ2-1 | TRBV11-2 | TGTGCCAGCAGCTTAAGGCGGGGGGGCTACAATGAGCAGTTCTTC | CASSLRRGGYNEQFF
many | - | TRBJ2-7 | TRBV10-3 | TGTGCCATCAGTGATTCCCGGACAGCCTACTACGAGCAGTACTTC | CAISDSRTAYYEQYF
few | - | TRBJ2-3 | TRBV5-6 | TGTGCCAGCAGCGGCCTCATTAGCACAGATACGCAGTATTTT | CASSGLISTDTQYF
- | TRBD2 | TRBJ2-4 | TRBV18 | TGTGCCAGCTCACACGGCCTAGCGGGGGGGGCCAAAAACATTCAGTACTTC | CASSHGLAGGAKNIQYF
few | - | TRBJ2-5 | TRBV5-5 | TGTGCCAGCAGCTTGGCCGCCCAGTTCCAAGAGACCCAGTACTTC | CASSLAAQFQETQYF
many | TRBD2 | TRBJ2-5 | TRBV7-2 | TGTGCCAGCAGCCCACGACGTGGCGGGGGAAACTTCCAAGAGACCCAGTACTTC | CASSPRRGGGNFQETQYF
few | TRBD1 | TRBJ2-2 | TRBV6-2/TRBV6-3 | TGTGCCAGCCGACAGGGGCCCGGGGAGCTGTTTTTT | CASRQGPGELFF
- | - | TRBJ1-2 | TRBV18 | TGTGCCAGCTCACCAATCAGCTACAGGGTCTCCACTAACTATGGCTACACCTTC | CASSPISYRVSTNYGYTF
- | - | TRBJ1-6 | TRBV19 | TGTGCCAGTAAAAATCGGGGGGAAACCTATAATTCACCCCTCCACTTT | CASKNRGETYNSPLHF
few | - | TRBJ2-6 | TRBV3-1 | TGTGCCAGCAGCCAAGACTTCTCTGGGGCCAACGTCCGGACTTTC | CASSQDFSGANVRTF
many | TRBD2 | TRBJ2-3 | TRBV15 | TGTGCCACCAGCAGAGGGACTAGCGGGGGAGCTACGCAGTATTTT | CATSRGTSGGATQYF
many | TRBD2 | TRBJ2-5 | TRBV9 | TGTGCCAGCAGCCAAGGGCCTAGCGGGTCCAAAGAGACCCAGTACTTC | CASSQGPSGSKETQYF